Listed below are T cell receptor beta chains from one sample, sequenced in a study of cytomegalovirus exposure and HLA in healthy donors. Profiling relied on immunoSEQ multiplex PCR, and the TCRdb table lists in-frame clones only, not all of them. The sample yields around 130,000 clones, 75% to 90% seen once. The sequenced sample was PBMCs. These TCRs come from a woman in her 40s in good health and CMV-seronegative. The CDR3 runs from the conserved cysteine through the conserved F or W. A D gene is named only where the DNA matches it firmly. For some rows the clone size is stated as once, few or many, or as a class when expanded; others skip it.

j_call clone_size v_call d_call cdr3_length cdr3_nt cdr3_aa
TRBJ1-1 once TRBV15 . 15 TGTGCCACCAGCAAAGGGGGAATAGGGTACACTGAAGCTTTCTTT CATSKGGIGYTEAFF
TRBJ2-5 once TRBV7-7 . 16 TGTGCTAGCAGCTCGGGGGTAGCGTACCCGTTAGAGACCCAGTACTTC CASSSGVAYPLETQYF
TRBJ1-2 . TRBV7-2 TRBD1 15 TGTGCCAGCAGCCCGCGACAGGGCGTCCGCTATGGCTACACCTTC CASSPRQGVRYGYTF
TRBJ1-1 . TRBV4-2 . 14 TGTGCCAGCAGCCAAGATCAGGAGGGACGGAGAGCTTTCTTT CASSQDQEGRRAFF
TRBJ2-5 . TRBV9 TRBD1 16 TGTGCCAGCAGCGTCAGTGGGACAGGAGTCCAAGAGACCCAGTACTTC CASSVSGTGVQETQYF
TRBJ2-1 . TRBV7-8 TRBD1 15 TGTGCCAGCAGGCAACAGGGGTCCCATCTTGGTGAGCAGTTCTTC CASRQQGSHLGEQFF
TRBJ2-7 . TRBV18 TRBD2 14 TGTGCCAGCTCACCACAAAGCGGGGGGTACGAGCAGTACTTC CASSPQSGGYEQYF
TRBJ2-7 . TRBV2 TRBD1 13 TGTGCCAGCAGATCGACAGGGGACTACGAGCAGTACTTC CASRSTGDYEQYF
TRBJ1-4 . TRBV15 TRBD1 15 TGTGCCACCAGCAGAGATCCCACAGGGGCTGAAAAACTGTTTTTT CATSRDPTGAEKLFF
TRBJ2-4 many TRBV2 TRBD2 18 TGTGCCAGCAGGCAGACTAGCGGGGGGAGTCTAGCCAAAAACATTCAGTACTTC CASRQTSGGSLAKNIQYF
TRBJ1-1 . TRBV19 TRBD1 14 TGTGCCAGTAGGACGGGACAGGGATACACTGAAGCTTTCTTT CASRTGQGYTEAFF
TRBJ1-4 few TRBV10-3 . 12 TGTGCCATCAGTGGCAAGGGGGAAAAACTGTTTTTT CAISGKGEKLFF
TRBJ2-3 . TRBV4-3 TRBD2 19 TGCGCCAGCAGCCAAGATCGGCTAGCGGGGGGGCATATCACAGATACGCAGTATTTT CASSQDRLAGGHITDTQYF
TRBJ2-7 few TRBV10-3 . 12 TGTGCCATCAGGACTTCGTCAGACGAGCAGTACTTC CAIRTSSDEQYF
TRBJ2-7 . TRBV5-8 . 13 TGTGCCAGCAGCTTTCGGGGGGCTAACGAGCAGTACTTC CASSFRGANEQYF
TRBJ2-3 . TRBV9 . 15 TGTGCCAGCACGAGCTATAGCGGAAGCACAGATACGCAGTATTTT CASTSYSGSTDTQYF
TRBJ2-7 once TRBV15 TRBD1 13 TGTGCCACCAGCATCGGGACAGGGTACGAGCAGTACTTC CATSIGTGYEQYF
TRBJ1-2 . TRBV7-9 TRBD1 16 TGTGCCAGCAGCTTTGATCGGGACAGGGGGCGCGATTACTACACCTTC CASSFDRDRGRDYYTF
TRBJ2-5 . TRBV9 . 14 TGTGCCAGCAACGAGGGAGGACCCCAAGAGACCCAGTACTTC CASNEGGPQETQYF
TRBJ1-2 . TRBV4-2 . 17 TGTGCCAGCAGCCAAGGCCCGGGTTTGGTTGCTGACTATGGCTACACCTTC CASSQGPGLVADYGYTF
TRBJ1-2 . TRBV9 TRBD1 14 TGTGCCAGCAGCGTGGGGGACAGCCTGAGTGGCTACACCTTC CASSVGDSLSGYTF
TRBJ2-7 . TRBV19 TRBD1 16 TGTGCCAGTAGTGTACTCCGGGGACAGGGACTCTACGAGCAGTACTTC CASSVLRGQGLYEQYF
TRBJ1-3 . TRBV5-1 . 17 TGCGCCAGCAGCTTGGTCCCAGGGGCAAACTCTGGAAACACCATATATTTT CASSLVPGANSGNTIYF
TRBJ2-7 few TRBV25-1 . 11 TGTGCCAGCAGTGACGGCTACGAGCAGTACTTC CASSDGYEQYF
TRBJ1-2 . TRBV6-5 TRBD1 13 TGTGCCAGCAGGCCCCGACAGGGGTATGGCTACACCTTC CASRPRQGYGYTF
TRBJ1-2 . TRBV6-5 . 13 TGTGCCAGCAAACGTGGACAGTGGGGTGGCTACACCTTC CASKRGQWGGYTF
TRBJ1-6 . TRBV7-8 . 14 TGTGCCAGCACCGACAGTGGCTATAATTCACCCCTCCACTTT CASTDSGYNSPLHF
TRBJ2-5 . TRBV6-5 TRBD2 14 TGTGCCAGCAGTTCCGGGGGGGGACAAGAGACCCAGTACTTC CASSSGGGQETQYF
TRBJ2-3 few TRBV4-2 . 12 TGTGCCAGCAGCCAAGATGAGGATACGCAGTATTTT CASSQDEDTQYF
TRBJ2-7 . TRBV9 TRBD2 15 TGTGCCTGCAGCGTAGGGGTAGCGGGAGGTTACGAGCAGTACTTC CACSVGVAGGYEQYF
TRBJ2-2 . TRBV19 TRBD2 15 TGTGCCAGTTCCGCCGGGACTAGGGCCACCGGGGAGCTGTTTTTT CASSAGTRATGELFF
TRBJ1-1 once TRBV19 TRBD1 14 TGTGCCAGTAGGGGACAGGCCCAAGAGACTGAAGCTTTCTTT CASRGQAQETEAFF
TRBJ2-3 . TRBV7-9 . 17 TGTGCCAGCAGCTTAATCGGAAATCGGGTGAGCACAGATACGCAGTATTTT CASSLIGNRVSTDTQYF
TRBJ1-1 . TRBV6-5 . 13 TGTGCCAGCAGTTACTCCAGGGGAACTGAAGCTTTCTTT CASSYSRGTEAFF
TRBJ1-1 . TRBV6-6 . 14 TGTGCCAGCAGTTACGAAGGCAGGGCTACTGAAGCTTTCTTT CASSYEGRATEAFF
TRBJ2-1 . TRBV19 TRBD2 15 TGTGCCAGTAGTAAAGACCATGGGACTAGCGGGGAGCAGTTCTTC CASSKDHGTSGEQFF
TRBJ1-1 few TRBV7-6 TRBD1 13 TGTGCCAGCAGCTCCCGGACAGGGGGAACAGCTTTCTTT CASSSRTGGTAFF
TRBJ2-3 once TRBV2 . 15 TGTGCCAGCAGTGTCACAGGTTCTAGCACAGATACGCAGTATTTT CASSVTGSSTDTQYF
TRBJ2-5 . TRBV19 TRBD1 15 TGTGCCAGTAGTAACCGGGACAGGCCGGGGGAGACCCAGTACTTC CASSNRDRPGETQYF
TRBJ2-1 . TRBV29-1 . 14 TGCAGCGTTGAAGATCGGCTAGAATACAATGAGCAGTTCTTC CSVEDRLEYNEQFF
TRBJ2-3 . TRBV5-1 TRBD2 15 TGCGCCAGCAGCTTGTGGGGACTAGCGTGGGATACGCAGTATTTT CASSLWGLAWDTQYF
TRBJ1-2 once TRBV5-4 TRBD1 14 TGTGCCAGCAGCTTGGAGGGACAGAACTATGGCTACACCTTC CASSLEGQNYGYTF
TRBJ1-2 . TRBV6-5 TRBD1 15 TGTGCCAGCAGTACCAGGACAGGGGGCTCCTATGGCTACACCTTC CASSTRTGGSYGYTF
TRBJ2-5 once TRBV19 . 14 TGTGCCAGTAGTTGGGGTAGCGGCCAAGAGACCCAGTACTTC CASSWGSGQETQYF
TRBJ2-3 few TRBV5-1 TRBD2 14 TGCGCCAGCAGCTTGGGGACTAGTGCTGATACGCAGTATTTT CASSLGTSADTQYF
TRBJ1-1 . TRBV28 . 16 TGTGCCAGCAGCCACCATCTGGGGGGGGAAGACACTGAAGCTTTCTTT CASSHHLGGEDTEAFF
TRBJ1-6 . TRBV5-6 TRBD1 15 TGTGCCAGCAGCGCTTGGCGCAACAGGGGCTCACCCCTCCACTTT CASSAWRNRGSPLHF
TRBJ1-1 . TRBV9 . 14 TGTGCCAGCAGCGTAGAAAGCGCGAGCACTGAAGCTTTCTTT CASSVESASTEAFF
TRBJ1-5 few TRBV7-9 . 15 TGTTCCAGCAGCTGGGGCGGGGTGGGCAATCAGCCCCAGCATTTT CSSSWGGVGNQPQHF
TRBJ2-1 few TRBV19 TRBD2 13 TGTGCCAGTAGGGGACTAGCCTACAATGAGCAGTTCTTC CASRGLAYNEQFF
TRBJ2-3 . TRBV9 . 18 TGTGCCAGCAGCGCGACGCATCGGGTTACTAGGGAGGCAGATACGCAGTATTTT CASSATHRVTREADTQYF
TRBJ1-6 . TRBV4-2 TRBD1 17 TGTGCCAGCAGCCAATCGGGACAGGCGTCCTATAATTCACCCCTCCACTTT CASSQSGQASYNSPLHF
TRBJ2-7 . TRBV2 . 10 TGTGCCAGCAGGGCGACAGAGCAGTACTTC CASRATEQYF